The TCR beta chain under discussion was sequenced for a study of brain T cells in children with intractable seizures. The study, taken as a whole, reports: Patients' HCMV serostatus was unknown; virus specificity rests on CDR3 similarity alone.

The germline CDR1 and CDR2 sequences are MDHEN and SYDVKM. Trimming cost V 3 bases and J 8 bases, with 10 bases left between them. The CDR3 has 12 amino acids. Time point specified: blood from clinic visit 5 months post-surgery; TSC patient then seizure free. Sequencing was limited to surgery cases with top T cell transcript signatures in brain tissue. At least one anti-epileptic drug was given before surgery. Sequenced by immunoSEQ multiplex PCR; TCRdb stores in-frame clones only, minus some. The data show 340,000 or so clones, more than 85% seen once. To note about this clone: What it recognizes is unknown.

This TCR derives from a boy less than two years old with tuberous sclerosis and intractable seizures. V gene TRBV28 combines with J gene TRBJ1-2; D unclear. Material: peripheral blood, obtained less than 6 months after surgery. CDR3 in amino acids: CASSFMGKGYTF. The CDR3 region has the DNA TGTGCCAGCAGTTTCATGGGGAAGGGCTACACCTTC.